This T cell receptor beta chain was found in a study of metastatic and nonmetastatic thyroid tumors. Across the whole study: Blood and tumor or nodule tissue repertoires from malignant and benign thyroid patients were compared. Study observations and caveats: Versus benign nodules, malignant thyroid tumors reportedly had significantly higher TCR beta diversity, in blood and tumor.

No patient received treatment before thyroid surgery. In this sample, this clone turned up many times. As yet, its antigen is unknown. Authors' analysis steps: A papillary thyroid cancer distant-metastasis classifier was built from CDR3 differences across clinicopathological groups. TCRdb reprocessed the PCR reads using MiXCR. The V and J calls reflect TCRdb's pipeline rather than the authors' work. The table lists 4,000 to 5,000 clones, roughly a sixth of them singletons. The CDR3 totals 13 residues. The germline V gene encodes CDR1 SGHVS and CDR2 FNYEAQ. Trimming left V 5 bases short and J 6 bases short, with 10 bases between.

This receptor was taken from a female donor with papillary thyroid cancer or a benign thyroid nodule (not recorded which). Some clones in this sample may be carry-over from other donors' samples. The J gene is TRBJ2-2, the V gene TRBV7-6; D gene ambiguous. The sample taken for sequencing was adjacent normal tissue. The CDR3 bases are TGTGCCAGCAGCCCACTCCGGCCCGGGGAGCTGTTTTTT. It is translated as CASSPLRPGELFF.